This TCR beta chain emerged from a study of T cell responses to AZD1222 COVID-19 vaccine. This clone is a singleton in its sample. Its antigen remains unidentified. Study results and caveats: Most donors were white British and more were female, and clonal diversity was possibly underestimated. There were vaccine-associated CD4 TCRs across spike, dominant at 160-218 and 743-854.

TCRdb's table, derived via immunoSEQ multiplex PCR, lists solely in-frame clones and lacks some. The sample yields 100,000 to 130,000 clones, 89% seen once. The V end lost 2 bases, the J end lost 8 bases, and 4 bases lay between the germline ends. The germline gives CDR1 LGHDT, CDR2 YNNKEL (reference sequence). CDR3 length equals 11 residues. The source of this sequence is an adult in good health. This sequence joins TRBV3-1 (or the pseudogene TRBV3-2) and TRBJ2-1; D remains unclear. Here the sequenced sample was peripheral blood, taken on day 0 of AZD1222 vaccination. CDR3 sequence reads: CASSQRDEQFF. The CDR3 nucleotides are TGTGCCAGCAGCCAACGTGATGAGCAGTTCTTC.